The clone carrying this TCR beta chain showed up many times. What it binds is unknown. This entry is derived from a study of CD8 T cells in ankylosing spondylitis. Study results and limitations: Several of the motif variants were reported before in synovial fluid and blood from reactive arthritis. Peripheral blood held disease-linked clones only at relatively low frequency, and these were CD8+. Blood from ankylosing spondylitis patients appeared to carry a characteristic roughly 8-variant TCR beta motif. From matched ankylosing spondylitis synovial fluid, disease-linked clones were reportedly recovered at significantly enriched levels.

For TCR beta, libraries came from quantitative 5'-RACE with molecular barcodes. In TCRdb, the 5' RACE reads were re-called with MiXCR into one record per CDR3 protein. Here the sample spans about 210,000 distinct CDR3 sequences, more than 5.5% being singletons. V trimming: 0 bases; J trimming: 1 base; junction bases outside the gene matches: 10. CDR1 and CDR2 from the germline V gene are LGHNA and YSLEER. CDR3 length: 18 residues. The TCR was taken from a male donor with ankylosing spondylitis. Sequencing used blood, either unsorted or a sorted T cell fraction (not recorded which). The genes are TRBV4-3 and TRBJ2-3, with 7 bases identical to TRBD2. CDR3 amino acids: CASSQDRPSGIGTDTQYF. Here the CDR3 DNA reads TGCGCCAGCAGCCAAGATCGACCTAGCGGAATAGGCACAGATACGCAGTATTTT.